This TCR beta chain emerged from a study of identical twins. The V gene's germline CDR1 is SGHAT and CDR2 FQNNGV. V shed 5 bases and J shed 0 bases, with 8 bases lying between them. This CDR3 region has 13 residues. The cDNA had a unique molecular identifier and a template-switch universal primer site. In TCRdb, the 5' RACE reads were re-called with MiXCR into one record per CDR3 protein. The sample yields roughly 1,500,000 distinct CDR3 sequences, roughly 35% seen once. Everyone who donated was a healthy Caucasian. A remark on this clonotype: Its cognate antigen is unknown.

Findings and limits, study-wide: Reduced insertions were recorded for abundant cord blood beta clonotypes, with no such pattern in memory repertoires. The conclusions drew on cross-sectional statistical analysis instead of tracking the same donors.

The sample taken for sequencing was cord blood. This clonotype was obtained from a newborn girl in good health. The chain carries TRBV11-2 and TRBJ2-7, with D unresolved. In DNA, the CDR3 is TGTGCCAGCAGCCCGCGTATCTCCTACGAGCAGTACTTC. Encoded protein: CASSPRISYEQYF.